The 7 T cell receptor beta chains below were found in one sample sequenced in a study of T cell repertoires in aging, cancer and after chemotherapy. TCR beta rearrangements were amplified from peripheral blood genomic DNA. Rearranged V-D-J TRB sequences were amplified with a mixed TRB-A/B primer pool. TCRdb re-analysed the multiplex PCR reads in MiXCR, keeping a single row per CDR3 protein. The table records 2,800 or so distinct CDR3 sequences, 42% of them present only once. Sequenced sample: blood. Receptors originate from a human donor with a blood cancer.

This clonotype was counted only a few times. The chain combines TRBV15 with TRBJ2-3; D unresolved. The CDR3 extends over 11 amino acids. The V end was cut by 3 bases, the J end by 7 bases, with 5 bases between. Germline loops: CDR1 LNHNV, CDR2 YYDKDF (reference sequence). CDR3 coding DNA: TGTGCCACCAGCAGTGCTAATACGCAGTATTTT. This encodes CATSSANTQYF.

By share, this clonotype ranks as large. The chain is built from TRBV13 and TRBJ2-7; 10 bases map to TRBD1. V was pared by 5 bases and J by 5 bases, with 6 bases of the junction left unmatched. The CDR3 loop spans 14 amino acids. Germline loops: CDR1 PRHDT, CDR2 FYEKMQ (reference sequence). The CDR3 region is CASSARQGAHEQYF. For the CDR3, the DNA is TGTGCCAGCAGCGCCCGACAGGGGGCCCACGAGCAGTACTTC. The full variable domain, completed using reference TRBV13 and TRBJ2-7, is AAGVIQSPRHLIKEKRETATLKCYPIPRHDTVYWYQQGPGQDPQFLISFYEKMQSDKGSIPDRFSAQQFSDYHSELNMSSLELGDSALYFCASSARQGAHEQYFGPGTRLTVT.

This clonotype came up once. This chain joins TRBV15 and TRBJ2-5; 11 bases fit TRBD1. Germline-derived CDR1 and CDR2 are LNHNV and YYDKDF (reference sequence). This CDR3 spans 16 amino acids. The trim removed 5 bases at V and 3 bases at J, leaving 8 bases unmatched. This chain's CDR3 is CATSGWGQGGKETQYF. DNA for the CDR3: TGTGCCACCAGCGGTTGGGGACAGGGGGGAAAAGAGACCCAGTACTTC.

The chain carries TRBV6-5 and TRBJ2-1, with 8 bases that match TRBD2. The germline gives CDR1 MNHEY, CDR2 SVGAGI. Germline trimming cut 5 bases from V and 16 bases from J; bases unmatched to any gene: 10. The CDR3 is made up of 12 amino acids. CDR3 DNA sequence: TGTGCCAGCAGTCCACGGGAGGGCCTACCATTCTTC. Its protein product is CASSPREGLPFF.

The CDR3 loop reads CASSDEAARLGYTF. The CDR3, as DNA: TGTGCCAGCAGTGATGAGGCCGCACGTTTAGGCTACACCTTC. The chain has TRBV6-1 and TRBJ1-2, with D uncertain. There are 14 residues in the CDR3. The V gene's germline CDR1 is MNHNS and CDR2 SASEGT. V was trimmed by 3 bases and J by 8 bases, leaving 16 bases between them.

The chain has TRBV6-5 and TRBJ1-1; D possibly corresponds to TRBD1 (6 bases). This CDR3 has 13 residues. Trimming left V 3 bases short and J 4 bases short, with 9 bases between. Germline values: CDR1 MNHEY, CDR2 SVGAGI. The DNA of the CDR3 is TGTGCCAGCAGTTATCAGGGGTCCACTGAAGCTTTCTTT. Amino acid sequence: CASSYQGSTEAFF.

This chain connects TRBV12-3 or TRBV12-4 to TRBJ2-5; 9 nucleotides line up with TRBD1. V gave up 5 bases and J gave up 0 bases; unmatched junction bases: 13. CDR3 size: 18 residues. The CDR3, as DNA: TGTGCCAGCAGTCCTCCCCCTGGCGGGACAGGGTACCAAGAGACCCAGTACTTC. This codes for CASSPPPGGTGYQETQYF.